This T cell receptor (beta chain) was documented in a study of T-cell memory formation after mild COVID-19. Whole-study results and caveats: Day 15 to 85 contractors were CD4/CD8 balanced; later expanders leaned CD4+.

Turning to this clonotype: Its specificity is unknown.

TCRdb reprocessed the 5' RACE reads with MiXCR, giving one entry per CDR3 protein. The table includes tens of thousands of distinct CDR3 sequences, 9.5% to 15% detected once. The sequencing input was PBMCs or a T cell subset sorted from them (not recorded which). The sequence came from a man aged 18 to 30 who had mild COVID-19 (a few samples of this study predate the infection). Cell type and time point are not known.

CDR3 bases: TGTGCCAGCAGCAGGGATAATGAGCAGTTCTTC. Translating it yields CASSRDNEQFF. This chain uses TRBV27 with TRBJ2-1, with TRBD1 as a possible D gene (5 bases). Trimming shortened V by 6 bases and J by 7 bases, and 7 bases separated the two germline ends. CDR3 length: 11 amino acids. Germline CDR1 is MNHEY and CDR2 is SMNVEV (reference sequence).